One T cell receptor (beta chain) is described in this entry. CDR1 is ENHRY, CDR2 SYGVKD, per germline. The CDR3 contains 16 residues. Losses at the gene ends were 1 base for V and 0 bases for J; bases not matched to a gene: 3. This entry belongs to a study of blood T cell repertoires in COVID-19. As for the study in general: COVID-19 samples from acute and convalescent phases originated in the United States, Italy and Spain. Sample material is recorded as cDNA or gDNA derived from T cells, B-cell-depleted T cells, or PBMCs.

Original processing methods: Nucleated cell counts were estimated from reference gene primer amplification. Some clones are missing from TCRdb's copy, which holds only in-frame ones; the method was immunoSEQ multiplex PCR. V and J calls and clone size are as listed in that table; D and trimming were resolved from the DNA. The sample yields 150,000 to 200,000 clones, 81% seen once. The sample taken for sequencing was peripheral blood. The receptor comes from a woman aged 80 or older with COVID-19, enrolled during active disease. The chain is built from TRBV10-3 and TRBJ2-3, with 8 bases identical to TRBD2. The CDR3 here is CAISEYSGTSTDTQYF. Here the CDR3 DNA reads TGTGCCATCAGTGAGTATAGCGGGACTAGCACAGATACGCAGTATTTT.